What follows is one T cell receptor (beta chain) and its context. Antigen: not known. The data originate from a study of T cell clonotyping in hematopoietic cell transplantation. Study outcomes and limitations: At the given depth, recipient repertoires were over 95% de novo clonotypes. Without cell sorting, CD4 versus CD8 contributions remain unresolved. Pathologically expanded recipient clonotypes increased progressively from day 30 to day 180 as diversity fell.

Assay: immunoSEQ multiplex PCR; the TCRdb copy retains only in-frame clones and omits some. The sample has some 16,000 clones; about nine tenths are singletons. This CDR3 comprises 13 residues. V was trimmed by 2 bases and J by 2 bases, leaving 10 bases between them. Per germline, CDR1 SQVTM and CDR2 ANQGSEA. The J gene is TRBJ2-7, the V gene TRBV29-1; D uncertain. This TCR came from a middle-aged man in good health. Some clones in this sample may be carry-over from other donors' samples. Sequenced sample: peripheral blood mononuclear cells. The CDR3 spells CSVEKTDTYEQYF. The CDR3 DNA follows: TGCAGCGTTGAAAAGACGGATACCTACGAGCAGTACTTC.